Each of the 2 T cell receptor beta chains below was sequenced from the same sample in a study of neurological immune-mediated disorders. MiXCR, run by TCRdb on the 5' RACE reads, gives a single entry per CDR3 protein. The data hold tens of thousands of distinct CDR3 sequences, with less than 4% observed a single time. The sample was PBMCs. The receptors originated from a man between 25 and 39 years old with multiple sclerosis.

This clonotype was seen ten or more times. This chain uses TRBV5-1 with TRBJ2-2, with a possible D match to TRBD2 (7 bases). The germline V and J ends were trimmed by 2 bases and 5 bases, with 13 bases remaining between them. Germline loops: CDR1 SGHRS, CDR2 YFSETQ. The CDR3 extends over 15 amino acids. The CDR3, as DNA: TGCGCCAGCAGCTTCGGGGGGCCTCAAACCGGGGAGCTGTTTTTT. This codes for CASSFGGPQTGELFF.

As regards this clonotype: A clone one base away is much larger, so this may be a read error. The genes are TRBV10-3 and TRBJ1-6, with D unresolved. The CDR3 is made up of 15 amino acids. With 3 bases removed from V and 14 bases from J, the gap between germline ends came to 20 bases. Germline CDR1 is ENHRY and CDR2 is SYGVKD. The CDR3 coding sequence is TGTGCCATCAGTGAATTAGGACGGCCGACGATATCCCTCCACTTT. It yields the protein CAISELGRPTISLHF.